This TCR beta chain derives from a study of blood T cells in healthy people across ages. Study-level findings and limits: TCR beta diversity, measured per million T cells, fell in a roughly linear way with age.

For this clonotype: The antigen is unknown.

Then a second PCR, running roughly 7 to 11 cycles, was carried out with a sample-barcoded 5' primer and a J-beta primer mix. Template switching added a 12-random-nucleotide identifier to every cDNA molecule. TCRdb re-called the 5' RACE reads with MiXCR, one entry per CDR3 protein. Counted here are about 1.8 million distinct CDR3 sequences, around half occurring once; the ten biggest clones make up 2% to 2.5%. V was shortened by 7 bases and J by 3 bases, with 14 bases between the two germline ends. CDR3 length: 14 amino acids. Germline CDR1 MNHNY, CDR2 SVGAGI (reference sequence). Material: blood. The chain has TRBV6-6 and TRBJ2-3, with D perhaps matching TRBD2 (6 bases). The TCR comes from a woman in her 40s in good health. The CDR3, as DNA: TGTGCCAGCATGGTCGGCGGGACGACAGATACGCAGTATTTT. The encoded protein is CASMVGGTTDTQYF.